Shown below are 24 T cell receptor beta chains from a single sample sequenced in a study of cytomegalovirus exposure and HLA in healthy donors. Both 60 Vbeta primers and 13 Jbeta primers went into the PCR. Profiling relied on immunoSEQ multiplex PCR, and the TCRdb table lists in-frame clones only, not all of them. The sample includes roughly 190,000 clones, approximately 65% of them seen just once. The sample taken for sequencing was PBMCs. The receptors come from a man in his forties in good health and CMV-seronegative.

This clone occurred a few times. The chain has TRBV23-1 and TRBJ1-3; no firm D call. TRBV23-1 is placed among ORFs of uncertain function. The CDR3 is 15 residues long. Trimming removed 3 bases from V and 0 bases from J, with 9 bases in between. The CDR3 sequence is CASSHPPSSGNTIYF. CDR3 in DNA: TGCGCCAGCAGTCACCCTCCGAGCTCTGGAAACACCATATATTTT.

The chain couples TRBV5-1 to TRBJ1-5; D is unclear. The CDR3 spans 14 residues. The germline CDR1 and CDR2 sequences are SGHRS and YFSETQ. Trimming stripped 4 bases from V and 3 bases from J, with 11 bases between. The CDR3 loop reads CASSPDGVNQPQHF. The DNA for the CDR3 is TGCGCCAGCAGCCCCGACGGGGTCAATCAGCCCCAGCATTTT. Drawing the rest from reference TRBV5-1 and TRBJ1-5, the complete variable domain is KAGVTQTPRYLIKTRGQQVTLSCSPISGHRSVSWYQQTPGQGLQFLFEYFSETQRNKGNFPGRFSGRQFSNSRSEMNVSTLELGDSALYLCASSPDGVNQPQHFGDGTRLSIL.

In its sample, this clone was seen a few times. The CDR3 is CASSSRQGATEAFF. CDR3 bases: TGTGCCAGCAGCTCTAGACAGGGGGCCACTGAAGCTTTCTTT. The chain couples TRBV5-5 to TRBJ1-1; TRBD1 agrees at 10 bases. Germline values: CDR1 SGHKS, CDR2 YYEKEE (reference sequence). V was clipped by 3 bases and J by 4 bases; unmatched bases: 3. This CDR3 has 14 amino acids.

This clone showed up just once. The V call is TRBV18, the J call TRBJ2-5; D uncertain. The germline V gene has CDR1 KGHSH and CDR2 LQKENI. The CDR3 is 13 residues long. Trimming stripped 3 bases from V and 2 bases from J, with 7 bases between. The CDR3 DNA is TGTGCCAGCTCACCCGCGGCACAAGAGACCCAGTACTTC. Translating gives CASSPAAQETQYF. The variable domain in full, with the rest retrieved from reference TRBV18 and TRBJ2-5, is NAGVMQNPRHLVRRRGQEARLRCSPMKGHSHVYWYRQLPEEGLKFMVYLQKENIIDESGMPKERFSAEFPKEGPSILRIQQVVRGDSAAYFCASSPAAQETQYFGPGTRLLVL.

The count of this clone is one. V gene TRBV29-1 combines with J gene TRBJ2-2; 8 positions match TRBD2. Germline lookup yields CDR1 SQVTM and CDR2 ANQGSEA. This CDR3 has 15 residues. V dropped 6 bases and J dropped 1; count of bases not matched to a gene: 7. CDR3 DNA: TGCAGCGTCGGAGCGAGCGGGAGGAACACCGGGGAGCTGTTTTTT. The encoded protein is CSVGASGRNTGELFF.

The rearrangement links TRBV11-2 to TRBJ1-2; D remains unclear. CDR1 and CDR2 (germline): SGHAT, FQNNGV. This CDR3 is built from 13 residues. V lost 5 bases and J lost 8, with 15 bases in between. For the CDR3, the DNA is TGTGCCAGCAGCCTTGCGTCTGCCGGGGGCTACACCTTC. Amino acids: CASSLASAGGYTF.

This clone appeared a few times. The chain employs TRBV14 and TRBJ1-3; perhaps TRBD1 as D (5 bases). CDR3 length: 14 amino acids. Germline V lookup: CDR1 SGHDN, CDR2 FVKESK. Trimming stripped 4 bases from V and 1 base from J, with 8 bases between. CDR3 DNA: TGTGCCAGCAGCCCGACAGTATCTGGAAACACCATATATTTT. Translated: CASSPTVSGNTIYF. Full variable domain (rest looked up from reference TRBV14 and TRBJ1-3): EAGVTQFPSHSVIEKGQTVTLRCDPISGHDNLYWYRRVMGKEIKFLLHFVKESKQDESGMPNNRFLAERTGGTYSTLKVQPAELEDSGVYFCASSPTVSGNTIYFGEGSWLTVV.

The chain couples TRBV5-4 to TRBJ2-7; 11 positions match TRBD1. V shed 4 bases, J shed 6 bases, and the junction held 12 bases outside the gene matches. This CDR3 has 16 amino acids. Germline-derived CDR1 and CDR2 are SGHNT and YYREEE (reference sequence). CDR3 sequence (DNA): TGTGCCAGCAGCCGGGGACAGGGGGTTGCTGTCACCGAGCAGTACTTC. It yields the protein CASSRGQGVAVTEQYF.

Notes on this clone: At one of its ends the junction is not consistent with the germline gene, which may arise from a read error. CDR3 region: CAWMDRANFGYTF. The CDR3 DNA sequence: TGTGCCTGGATGGACAGAGCTAACTTTGGCTACACCTTC. This sequence joins TRBV30 and TRBJ1-2, with D maybe TRBD1 (6 bases). Germline CDR1 and CDR2: GTSNPN and SVGIG (reference sequence). The CDR3 sequence is 13 residues long.

This sequence joins TRBV19 and TRBJ2-2, with a weak D call TRBD1 (6 bases). The germline gives CDR1 LNHDA, CDR2 SQIVND (reference sequence). This CDR3 comprises 15 residues. Trimming took off 2 bases at V and 2 bases at J, with 9 bases between the two ends. CDR3 DNA: TGTGCCAGTAGTATAAACAGGGTTAACACCGGGGAGCTGTTTTTT. It specifies CASSINRVNTGELFF.

V gene TRBV30 combines with J gene TRBJ2-2, with a weak D call TRBD1 (5 bases). The CDR3 length is 14 residues. Germline-derived CDR1 and CDR2 are GTSNPN and SVGIG (reference sequence). V was pared by 2 bases and J by 3 bases, with 10 bases between. The CDR3: CAWSWGTDTGELFF. CDR3 in DNA: TGTGCCTGGAGTTGGGGCACCGACACCGGGGAGCTGTTTTTT.

This clone occurred a few times. The chain couples TRBV7-8 to TRBJ1-2; D not resolved. The CDR3 runs to 16 residues. The ends were cut back, 4 bases at V and 6 bases at J, with 21 bases in the middle. Germline V lookup: CDR1 SGHVS, CDR2 FQNEAQ. CDR3 DNA sequence: TGTGCCAGCAGCTCGATCACGGGGAACCCTTCGGATGGCTACACCTTC. Its protein product is CASSSITGNPSDGYTF.

The gene calls are TRBV9 and TRBJ1-5; 7 bases agree with TRBD1. Germline V gene data show CDR1 as SGDLS and CDR2 as YYNGEE. CDR3 length: 14 amino acids. J was trimmed by 1 base and V by 7 bases; bases with no gene match: 5. The CDR3 DNA reads as TGTGCCAGCTCCCAGGGGGTGAGCAATCAGCCCCAGCATTTT. It codes for CASSQGVSNQPQHF.

V is TRBV19 and J is TRBJ1-3; D is ambiguous. With 3 bases removed from V and 0 bases from J, the gap between germline ends came to 9 bases. Germline V gene data show CDR1 as LNHDA and CDR2 as SQIVND (reference sequence). This CDR3 comprises 15 residues. The CDR3 DNA is TGTGCCAGTAGTATCTGGGCCAGCTCTGGAAACACCATATATTTT. It is translated as CASSIWASSGNTIYF.

This clone was counted between two and nine times. CDR3 DNA: TGTGCCAGCAAGCGGGAGGAGGCTGGGGCCAACGTCCTGACTTTC. As protein: CASKREEAGANVLTF. The chain combines TRBV6-5 with TRBJ2-6, with TRBD2 matching 9 bases. Trimming at V came to 7 bases and at J to 2 bases, leaving 3 bases not matched to a gene. This CDR3 spans 15 amino acids. Germline CDR1 MNHEY, CDR2 SVGAGI.

This clone has a handful of counts. The chain links TRBV30 to TRBJ1-6; D is unclear. Germline CDR1 is GTSNPN and CDR2 is SVGIG (reference sequence). The CDR3 loop spans 15 amino acids. V was cut by 0 bases and J by 4 bases, with 10 bases left in between. In DNA form, the CDR3 reads TGTGCCTGGAGTGTTTCAGGCTCGTATAATTCACCCCTCCACTTT. Its translation: CAWSVSGSYNSPLHF.

The V gene is TRBV6-1, the J gene TRBJ1-5, with TRBD1 matching over 8 bases. The CDR3 is 13 residues long. Per the germline V gene, CDR1 is MNHNS and CDR2 is SASEGT. V gave up 7 bases and J gave up 7 bases; unmatched junction bases: 6. CDR3: CASKGQGAQPQHF. The CDR3, as DNA: TGTGCCAGCAAGGGGCAGGGGGCCCAGCCCCAGCATTTT.

The V call is TRBV7-9, the J call TRBJ1-1; D not certain. Germline V gene sequence: CDR1 SEHNR, CDR2 FQNEAQ (reference sequence). There are 14 residues in the CDR3. The V and J ends lost 2 bases and 4 bases respectively, with 11 bases between them. This CDR3 reads CASSLRDGSTEAFF. For the CDR3, the DNA is TGTGCCAGCAGCTTAAGGGATGGGAGCACTGAAGCTTTCTTT.

The chain couples TRBV7-9 to TRBJ1-3; 8 bases fit TRBD1. The ends lost 9 bases at V and 0 bases at J; junction bases unmatched: 7. The CDR3 loop spans 15 amino acids. CDR1 is SEHNR, CDR2 FQNEAQ, per germline (reference sequence). DNA of the CDR3: TGTGCCAGTAGAACAACAGGGGGCTCTGGAAACACCATATATTTT. Translating it yields CASRTTGGSGNTIYF.

The rearrangement links TRBV5-6 to TRBJ2-1; TRBD1 agrees at 7 bases. The ends lost 4 bases at V and 4 bases at J; junction bases unmatched: 8. This CDR3 has 15 residues. CDR1 SGHDT and CDR2 YYEEEE come from the germline V gene. CDR3 nucleotides: TGTGCCAGCAGCCACCCCGGGACAGAATACAATGAGCAGTTCTTC. Translation gives CASSHPGTEYNEQFF.

This chain joins TRBV21-1 and TRBJ2-2; TRBD1, the table's D call, lacks a check against the DNA. TRBV21-1 is designated a pseudogene. The CDR3 contains 14 residues. CDR3 sequence reads: CASSKGTHTGELFF. The CDR3 DNA reads as TGTGCCAGCAGCAAAGGCACACACACCGGGGAGCTGTTTTTT.

This clone appeared a few times. CDR3 amino acids: CASSWGTGDTDTQYF. CDR3 DNA: TGTGCCAGCAGCTGGGGGACAGGGGACACAGATACGCAGTATTTT. V usage is TRBV5-4 and J usage is TRBJ2-3; 10 nucleotides agree with TRBD1. Germline trimming cut 3 bases from V and 2 bases from J; bases unmatched to any gene: 3. The germline CDR1 and CDR2 sequences are SGHNT and YYREEE (reference sequence). CDR3 length: 15 amino acids.

The sample holds a few counts of this clone. The chain is built from TRBV7-2 and TRBJ1-1; 7 bases map to TRBD1. The CDR3 totals 15 residues. Germline V lookup: CDR1 SGHTA, CDR2 FQGNSA. Losses at the gene ends were 5 bases for V and 3 bases for J; bases not matched to a gene: 9. The chain's CDR3 is CASSPLTGSYTEAFF. In DNA, the CDR3 is TGTGCCAGCAGCCCGTTGACAGGGAGTTACACTGAAGCTTTCTTT.

The V and J genes are TRBV5-1 and TRBJ1-1; 10 bases are a match to TRBD1. The germline V gene encodes CDR1 SGHRS and CDR2 YFSETQ. The CDR3 is 17 residues long. V was pared by 3 bases and J by 5 bases, with 13 bases of the junction left unmatched. DNA for the CDR3: TGCGCCAGCAGCTACACCTTTGCCGGGACAGGGGTGACTGAAGCTTTCTTT. As protein: CASSYTFAGTGVTEAFF. Full variable domain (remainder filled in from reference TRBV5-1 and TRBJ1-1): KAGVTQTPRYLIKTRGQQVTLSCSPISGHRSVSWYQQTPGQGLQFLFEYFSETQRNKGNFPGRFSGRQFSNSRSEMNVSTLELGDSALYLCASSYTFAGTGVTEAFFGQGTRLTVV.